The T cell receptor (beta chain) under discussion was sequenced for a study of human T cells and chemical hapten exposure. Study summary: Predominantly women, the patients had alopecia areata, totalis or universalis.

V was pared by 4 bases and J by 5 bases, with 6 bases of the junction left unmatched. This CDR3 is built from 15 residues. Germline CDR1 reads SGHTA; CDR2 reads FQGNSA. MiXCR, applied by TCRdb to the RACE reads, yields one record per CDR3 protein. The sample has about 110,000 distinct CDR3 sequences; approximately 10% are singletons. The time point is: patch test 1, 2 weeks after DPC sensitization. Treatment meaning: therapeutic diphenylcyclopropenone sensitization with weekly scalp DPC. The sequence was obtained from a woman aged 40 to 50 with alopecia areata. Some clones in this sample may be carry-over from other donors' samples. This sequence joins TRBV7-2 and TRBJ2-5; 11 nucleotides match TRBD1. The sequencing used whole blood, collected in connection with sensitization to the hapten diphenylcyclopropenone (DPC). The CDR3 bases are TGTGCCAGCAGCTCATGGACAGGGGGCGGCGAGACCCAGTACTTC. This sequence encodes CASSSWTGGGETQYF.